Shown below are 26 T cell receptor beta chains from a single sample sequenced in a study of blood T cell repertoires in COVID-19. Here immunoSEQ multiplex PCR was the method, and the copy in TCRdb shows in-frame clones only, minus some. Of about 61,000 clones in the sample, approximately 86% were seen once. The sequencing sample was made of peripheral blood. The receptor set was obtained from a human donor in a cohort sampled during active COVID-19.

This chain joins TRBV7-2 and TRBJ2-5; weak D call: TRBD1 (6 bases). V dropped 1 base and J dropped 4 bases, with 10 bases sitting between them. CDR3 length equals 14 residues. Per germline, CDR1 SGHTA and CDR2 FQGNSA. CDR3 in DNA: TGTGCCAGCAGCTTAGGCGGCAGGGGAGAGACCCAGTACTTC. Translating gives CASSLGGRGETQYF.

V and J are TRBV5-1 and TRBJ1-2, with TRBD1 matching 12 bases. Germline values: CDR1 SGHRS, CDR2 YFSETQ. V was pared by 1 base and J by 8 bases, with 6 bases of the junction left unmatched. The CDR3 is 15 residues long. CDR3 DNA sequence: TGCGCCAGCAGCTTGCCGGGACAGGGGGCCGGCGGCTACACCTTC. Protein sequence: CASSLPGQGAGGYTF.

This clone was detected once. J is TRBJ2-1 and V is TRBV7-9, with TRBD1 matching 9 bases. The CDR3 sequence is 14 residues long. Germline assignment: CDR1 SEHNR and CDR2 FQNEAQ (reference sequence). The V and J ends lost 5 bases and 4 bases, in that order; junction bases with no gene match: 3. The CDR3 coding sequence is TGTGCCAGCAGCCCCGGACAGGGGTACAATGAGCAGTTCTTC. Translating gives CASSPGQGYNEQFF.

CDR3: CASTSVAGMRNQPQHF. The DNA of the CDR3 is TGTGCCAGCACCTCGGTGGCGGGAATGCGCAATCAGCCCCAGCATTTT. The chain employs TRBV28 and TRBJ1-5; no definite D call. V was cut by 7 bases and J by 2 bases, with 18 bases left in between. This CDR3 contains 16 residues. Germline lookup yields CDR1 MDHEN and CDR2 SYDVKM.

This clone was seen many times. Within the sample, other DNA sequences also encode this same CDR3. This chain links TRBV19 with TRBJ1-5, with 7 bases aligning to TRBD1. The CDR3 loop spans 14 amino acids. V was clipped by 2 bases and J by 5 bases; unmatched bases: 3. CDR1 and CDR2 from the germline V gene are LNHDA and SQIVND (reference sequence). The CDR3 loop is CASSIWTGDQPQHF. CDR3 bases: TGTGCCAGTAGTATATGGACAGGAGATCAGCCCCAGCATTTT.

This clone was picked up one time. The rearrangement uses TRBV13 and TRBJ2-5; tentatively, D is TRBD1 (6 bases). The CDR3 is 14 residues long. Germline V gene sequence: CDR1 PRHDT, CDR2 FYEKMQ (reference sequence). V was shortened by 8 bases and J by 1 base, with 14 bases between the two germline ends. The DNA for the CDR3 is TGTGCCAGCGCCCCCGGACAGACCCAAGAGACCCAGTACTTC. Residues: CASAPGQTQETQYF.

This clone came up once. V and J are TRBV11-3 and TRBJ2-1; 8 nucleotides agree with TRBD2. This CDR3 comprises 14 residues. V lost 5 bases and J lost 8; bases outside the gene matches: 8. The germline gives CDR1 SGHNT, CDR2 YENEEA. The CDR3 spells CASSAGTRDHEQFF. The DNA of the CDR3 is TGTGCCAGCAGCGCCGGGACTAGGGATCATGAGCAGTTCTTC.

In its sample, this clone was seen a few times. This CDR3 is CASSVVAGQNYGYTF. CDR3 nucleotides: TGTGCCAGCAGCGTAGTGGCCGGACAGAACTATGGCTACACCTTC. The chain couples TRBV9 to TRBJ1-2; possible D gene TRBD1, 6 bases. The germline V gene has CDR1 SGDLS and CDR2 YYNGEE. Trimming stripped 0 bases from V and 2 bases from J, with 11 bases between. There are 15 residues in the CDR3.

For the CDR3, the DNA is TGTGCCAGCAGTTTGTCCCTCTACGAGCAGTACTTC. This sequence encodes CASSLSLYEQYF. V is TRBV28 and J is TRBJ2-7; D gene uncertain. Germline V gene data show CDR1 as MDHEN and CDR2 as SYDVKM. The CDR3 runs 12 residues. V dropped 3 bases and J dropped 3 bases, with 6 bases sitting between them.

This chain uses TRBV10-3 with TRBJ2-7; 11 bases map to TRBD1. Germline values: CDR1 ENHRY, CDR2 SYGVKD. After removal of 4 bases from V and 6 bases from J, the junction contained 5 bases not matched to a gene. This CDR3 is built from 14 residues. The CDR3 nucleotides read TGTGCCATCAGTGCAACCGGGACAGGGGGCGAGCAGTACTTC. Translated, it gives CAISATGTGGEQYF.

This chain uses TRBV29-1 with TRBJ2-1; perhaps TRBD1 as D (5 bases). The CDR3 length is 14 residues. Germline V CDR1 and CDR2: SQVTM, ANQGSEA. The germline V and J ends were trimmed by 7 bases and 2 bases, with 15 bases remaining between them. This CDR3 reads CSGLLWGAYNEQFF. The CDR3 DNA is TGCAGCGGGCTTCTGTGGGGCGCCTACAATGAGCAGTTCTTC.

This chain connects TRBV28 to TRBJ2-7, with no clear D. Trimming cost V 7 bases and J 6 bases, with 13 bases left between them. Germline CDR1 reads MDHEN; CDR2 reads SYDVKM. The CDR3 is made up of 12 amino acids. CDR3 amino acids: CASTLNLPEQYF. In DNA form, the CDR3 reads TGTGCCAGCACCCTGAATCTACCCGAGCAGTACTTC.

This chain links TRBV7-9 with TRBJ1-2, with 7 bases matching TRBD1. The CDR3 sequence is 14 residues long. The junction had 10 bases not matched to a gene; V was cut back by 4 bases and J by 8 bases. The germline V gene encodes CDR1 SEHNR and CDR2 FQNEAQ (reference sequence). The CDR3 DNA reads TGTGCCAGCAGCTCGACAGGGAACCCCTGGGGCTACACCTTC. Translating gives CASSSTGNPWGYTF.

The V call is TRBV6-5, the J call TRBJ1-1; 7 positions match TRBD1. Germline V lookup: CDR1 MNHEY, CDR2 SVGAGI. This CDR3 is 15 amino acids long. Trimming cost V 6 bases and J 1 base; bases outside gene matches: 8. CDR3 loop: CASRRGGTRNTEAFF. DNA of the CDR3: TGTGCCAGCAGACGAGGGGGCACGAGGAACACTGAAGCTTTCTTT.

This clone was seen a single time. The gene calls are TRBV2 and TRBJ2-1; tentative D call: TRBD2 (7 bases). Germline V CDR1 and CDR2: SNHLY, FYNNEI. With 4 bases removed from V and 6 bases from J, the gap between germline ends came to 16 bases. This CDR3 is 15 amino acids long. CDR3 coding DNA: TGTGCCAGCAGTGCGGCGGGGGTAGGGGGCAATGAGCAGTTCTTC. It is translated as CASSAAGVGGNEQFF.

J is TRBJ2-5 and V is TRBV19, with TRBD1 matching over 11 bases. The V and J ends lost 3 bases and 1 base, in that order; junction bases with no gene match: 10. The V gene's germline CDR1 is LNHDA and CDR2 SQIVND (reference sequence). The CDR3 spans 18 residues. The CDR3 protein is CASSIYLGTGGFQETQYF. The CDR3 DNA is TGTGCCAGTAGTATTTACCTTGGGACAGGGGGGTTCCAAGAGACCCAGTACTTC. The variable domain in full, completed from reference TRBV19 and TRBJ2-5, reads DGGITQSPKYLFRKEGQNVTLSCEQNLNHDAMYWYRQDPGQGLRLIYYSQIVNDFQKGDIAEGYSVSREKKESFPLTVTSAQKNPTAFYLCASSIYLGTGGFQETQYFGPGTRLLVL.

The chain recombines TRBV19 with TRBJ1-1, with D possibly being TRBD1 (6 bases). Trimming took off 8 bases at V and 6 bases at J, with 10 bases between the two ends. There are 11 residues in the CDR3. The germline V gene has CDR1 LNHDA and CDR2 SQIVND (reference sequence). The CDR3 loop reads CASLQGPEAFF. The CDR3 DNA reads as TGTGCCAGTTTACAGGGTCCTGAAGCTTTCTTT.

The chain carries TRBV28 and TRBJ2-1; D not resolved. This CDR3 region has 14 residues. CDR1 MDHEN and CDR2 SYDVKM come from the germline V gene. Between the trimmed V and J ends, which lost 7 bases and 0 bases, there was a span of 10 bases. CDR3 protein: CASTQSRSYNEQFF. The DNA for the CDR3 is TGTGCCAGCACTCAGTCTCGCTCCTACAATGAGCAGTTCTTC.

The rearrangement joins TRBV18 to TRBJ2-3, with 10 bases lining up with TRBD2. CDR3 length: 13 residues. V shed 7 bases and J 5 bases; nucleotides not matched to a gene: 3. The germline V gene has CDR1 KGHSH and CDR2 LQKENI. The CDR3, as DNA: TGTGCCAGCTGCCGGACTAGCGGAGATACGCAGTATTTT. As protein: CASCRTSGDTQYF.

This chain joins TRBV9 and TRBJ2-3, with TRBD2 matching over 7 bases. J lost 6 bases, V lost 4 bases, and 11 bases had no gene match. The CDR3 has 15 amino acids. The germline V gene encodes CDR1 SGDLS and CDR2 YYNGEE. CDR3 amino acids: CASSPLGGGSDTQYF. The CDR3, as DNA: TGTGCCAGCAGCCCCCTAGGTGGCGGGAGTGATACGCAGTATTTT. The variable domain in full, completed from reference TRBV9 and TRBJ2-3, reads DSGVTQTPKHLITATGQRVTLRCSPRSGDLSVYWYQQSLDQGLQFLIQYYNGEERAKGNILERFSAQQFPDLHSELNLSSLELGDSALYFCASSPLGGGSDTQYFGPGTRLTVL.

The CDR3 is CASSRPGLGGGYTF. In DNA, the CDR3 is TGTGCCAGCAGTCGTCCGGGACTCGGGGGAGGCTACACCTTC. J is TRBJ1-2 and V is TRBV27; tentative D call: TRBD1 (5 bases). There are 14 residues in the CDR3. Trimming stripped 5 bases from V and 8 bases from J, with 18 bases between. Germline assignment: CDR1 MNHEY and CDR2 SMNVEV (reference sequence).

CDR3 nucleotides: TGTGCCGATGGGACTTCAATTTATAATTCACCCCTCCACTTT. Amino acids: CADGTSIYNSPLHF. The chain links TRBV24-1 to TRBJ1-6; D perhaps matches TRBD1 (5 bases). The CDR3 has 14 amino acids. The V and J ends lost 12 bases and 4 bases respectively, with 15 bases between them. The germline gives CDR1 KGHDR, CDR2 SFDVKD.

The CDR3 here is CASSIPNRVDYGYTF. The DNA of the CDR3 is TGTGCCAGTAGTATCCCCAACCGGGTTGACTATGGCTACACCTTC. This chain connects TRBV19 to TRBJ1-2; D ambiguous. The CDR3 totals 15 residues. CDR1 is LNHDA, CDR2 SQIVND, per germline (reference sequence). V was cut by 3 bases and J by 3 bases, with 14 bases left in between.

CDR3 bases: TGTGCCAGCAGTTCCGACAGGGAGGTCACTGAAGCTTTCTTT. Amino acids: CASSSDREVTEAFF. The gene calls are TRBV6-5 and TRBJ1-1; 7 bases line up with TRBD1. The CDR3 is made up of 14 amino acids. Germline V gene lookup returns CDR1 MNHEY and CDR2 SVGAGI. Germline trimming cut 4 bases from V and 4 bases from J; bases unmatched to any gene: 6.

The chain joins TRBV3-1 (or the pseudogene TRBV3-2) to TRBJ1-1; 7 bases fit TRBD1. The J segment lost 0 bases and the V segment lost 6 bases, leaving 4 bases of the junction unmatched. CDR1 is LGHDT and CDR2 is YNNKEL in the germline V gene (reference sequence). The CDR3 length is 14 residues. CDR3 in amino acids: CASRAGTVNTEAFF. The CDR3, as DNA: TGTGCCAGCAGAGCCGGGACAGTGAACACTGAAGCTTTCTTT.

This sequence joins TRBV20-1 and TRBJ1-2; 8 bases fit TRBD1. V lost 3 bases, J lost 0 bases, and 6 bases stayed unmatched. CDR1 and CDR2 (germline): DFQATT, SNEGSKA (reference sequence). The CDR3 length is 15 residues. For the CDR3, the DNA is TGCAGTGCTAGTGATCACAGGGGGTCTAACTATGGCTACACCTTC. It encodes CSASDHRGSNYGYTF.